This T cell receptor beta chain appears in the sequencing data of a study of shared clonotypes between healthy human individuals. Healthy adults negative for HIV, lacking recent acute infections or vaccinations, served as donors. Data came from immunoSEQ multiplex PCR; TCRdb stores just in-frame clones and leaves some out. The sample has some 1,100,000 clones; around 82% are singletons. The CDR3 runs to 15 residues. Germline CDR1 SGHNT, CDR2 YYREEE (reference sequence). The V end lost 0 bases, the J end lost 2 bases, and 11 bases lay between the germline ends. The chain uses TRBV5-4 and TRBJ2-5, with TRBD1 as a possible D gene (5 bases). The sequence came from a man in his late teens or twenties in good health. Some clones in this sample may be carry-over from other donors' samples. The sample consisted of memory CD4+ T cells from PBMCs. This sample's subset: CD45RA-negative fraction. The CDR3 spells CASSLVGRTQETQYF. CDR3 DNA sequence: TGTGCCAGCAGCTTGGTTGGGCGGACACAAGAGACCCAGTACTTC.